This T cell receptor (beta chain) was retrieved from a study of blood T cell repertoires in COVID-19. Original data processing: The assay estimated nucleated cells by amplifying reference gene primers. Profiling relied on immunoSEQ multiplex PCR, and the TCRdb table lists in-frame clones only, not all of them. V, J and clone size are taken as reported in that table, and D and trimming were inferred from the DNA itself. The repertoire includes about 76,000 clones, around 90% of them detected once, and approximately 6.3% sits in the top ten. Germline values: CDR1 SGDLS, CDR2 YYNGEE. CDR3 length equals 15 residues. Trimming stripped 4 bases from V and 2 bases from J, with 16 bases between.

This receptor was identified in a man aged 50-59 years with active COVID-19. V and J are TRBV9 and TRBJ2-7; D unresolved. Sequenced sample: peripheral blood. The CDR3 sequence: CASSPESRDTYEQYF. The CDR3, as DNA: TGTGCCAGCAGCCCTGAATCCCGAGATACCTACGAGCAGTACTTC. Full variable domain (remainder filled in from reference TRBV9 and TRBJ2-7): DSGVTQTPKHLITATGQRVTLRCSPRSGDLSVYWYQQSLDQGLQFLIQYYNGEERAKGNILERFSAQQFPDLHSELNLSSLELGDSALYFCASSPESRDTYEQYFGPGTRLTVT.